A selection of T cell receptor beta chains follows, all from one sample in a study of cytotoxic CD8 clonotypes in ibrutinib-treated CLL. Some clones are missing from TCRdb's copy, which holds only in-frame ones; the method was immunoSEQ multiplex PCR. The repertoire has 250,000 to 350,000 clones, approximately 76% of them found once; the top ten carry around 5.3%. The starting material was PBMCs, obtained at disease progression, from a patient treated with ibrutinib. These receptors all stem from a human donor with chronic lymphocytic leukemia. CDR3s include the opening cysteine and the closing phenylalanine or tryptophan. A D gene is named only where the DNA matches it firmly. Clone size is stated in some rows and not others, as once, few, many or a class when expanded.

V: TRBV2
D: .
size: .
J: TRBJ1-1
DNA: TGTGCCACCCCCGGCGGAGGGAGGAACACTGAAGCTTTCTTT
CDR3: CATPGGGRNTEAFF

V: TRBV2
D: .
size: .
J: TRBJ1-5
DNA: TGTGCCAGCAGTTCTGACATCTTAGGCAATCAGCCCCAGCATTTT
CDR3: CASSSDILGNQPQHF

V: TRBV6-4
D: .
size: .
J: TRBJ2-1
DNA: TGTGCCAGCAGCCCGGGGGACCACAACCATGAGCAGTTCTTC
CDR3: CASSPGDHNHEQFF

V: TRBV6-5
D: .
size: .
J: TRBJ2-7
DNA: TGTGCCAACCCCCGGACCCCTAACTACGAGCAGTACTTC
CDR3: CANPRTPNYEQYF

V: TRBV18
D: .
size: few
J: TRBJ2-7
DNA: TGTGCCAGCTCACCATCGGTCGCCGGCTCCTACGAGCAGTACTTC
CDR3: CASSPSVAGSYEQYF

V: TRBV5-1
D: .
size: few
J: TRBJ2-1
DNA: TGCGCCAGCAGCTTGGAGGGTAATCCCTACAATGAGCAGTTCTTC
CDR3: CASSLEGNPYNEQFF

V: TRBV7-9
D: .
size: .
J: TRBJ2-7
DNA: TGTGCCAGCAGCTTAGATGCCAGGGTCCACGAGCAGTACTTC
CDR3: CASSLDARVHEQYF

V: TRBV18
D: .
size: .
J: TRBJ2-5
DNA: TGTGCCAGCTCACCAATAAAAGGGGCCCAGGGTGCGGAGACCCAGTACTTC
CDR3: CASSPIKGAQGAETQYF

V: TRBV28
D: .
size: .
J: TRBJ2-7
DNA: TGTGCCAGCAGTCCGGGTTACGAGCAGTACTTC
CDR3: CASSPGYEQYF

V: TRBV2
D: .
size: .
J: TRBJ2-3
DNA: TGTGCCAGCAGTGAACTCGGGGATACGCAGTATTTT
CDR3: CASSELGDTQYF

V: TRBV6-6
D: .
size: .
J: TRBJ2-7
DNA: TGTGCCAGCAGTTACGATGAGCAGTACTTC
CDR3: CASSYDEQYF

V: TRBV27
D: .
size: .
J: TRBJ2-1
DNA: TGTGCCAGCAGTTTGTCGGGAGTCTACAATGAGCAGTTCTTC
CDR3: CASSLSGVYNEQFF

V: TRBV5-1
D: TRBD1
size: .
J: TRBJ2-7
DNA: TGCGCCAGCAGCAACCGGGACAGGGACTCCTACGAGCAGTACTTC
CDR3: CASSNRDRDSYEQYF

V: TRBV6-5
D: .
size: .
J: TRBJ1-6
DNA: TGTGCCAGCAGTTCCCAAGGCGGTTATAATTCACCCCTCCACTTT
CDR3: CASSSQGGYNSPLHF

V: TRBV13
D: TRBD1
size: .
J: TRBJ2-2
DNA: TGTGCCAGCAGCTTCTCCGGGACAGGGGGGTTTGCCGGGGAGCTGTTTTTT
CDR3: CASSFSGTGGFAGELFF

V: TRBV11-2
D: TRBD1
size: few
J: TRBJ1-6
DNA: TGTGCCAGCAGCTTAGAGGGTCAGGGGGGTAATTCACCCCTCCACTTT
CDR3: CASSLEGQGGNSPLHF

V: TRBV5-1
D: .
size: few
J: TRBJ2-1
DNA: TGCGCCAGCAGCTTGGTCCCGGGGCCTTACTACAATGAGCAGTTCTTC
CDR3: CASSLVPGPYYNEQFF

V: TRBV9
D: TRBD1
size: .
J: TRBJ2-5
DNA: TGTGCCAGCAGCTCTTACCCGGGACAGGGGGCAGAGACCCAGTACTTC
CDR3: CASSSYPGQGAETQYF

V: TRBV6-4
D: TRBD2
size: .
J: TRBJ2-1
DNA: TGTGCCAGCAGTTACTCGATCCCTAGCGGGAGAGGCAATGAGCAGTTCTTC
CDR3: CASSYSIPSGRGNEQFF

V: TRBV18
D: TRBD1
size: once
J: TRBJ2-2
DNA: TGTGCCAGCTCAGCAAGACAGGGGGACACCGGGGAGCTGTTTTTT
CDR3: CASSARQGDTGELFF

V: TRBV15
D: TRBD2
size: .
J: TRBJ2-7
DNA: TGTGCCACCGCTAGCGGAACTAGCTACGAGCAGTACTTC
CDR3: CATASGTSYEQYF

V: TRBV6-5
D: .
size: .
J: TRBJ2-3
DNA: TGTGCCAGCAGTATTCTCACAGATACGCAGTATTTT
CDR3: CASSILTDTQYF

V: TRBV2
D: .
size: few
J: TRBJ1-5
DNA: TGTGCCAGCAGTGTAGGACAAAACAATCAGCCCCAGCATTTT
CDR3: CASSVGQNNQPQHF

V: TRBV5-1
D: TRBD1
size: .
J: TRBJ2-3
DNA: TGCGCCAGCAGCCGAGGGTATGGCAGGGGGCATACAGATACGCAGTATTTT
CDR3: CASSRGYGRGHTDTQYF